Presented here are 5 T cell receptor beta chains from one specimen sequenced in a study of blood T cell repertoires in COVID-19 (dated by TCRdb to the early 2020s). Libraries were built with the immunoSEQ multiplex PCR assay. The table was pulled from immuneACCESS by TCRdb, which kept in-frame rearrangements only. Such tables lose some clones; where checked, under half of the loss comes from unresolved V genes, and the rest has no known cause. The sample yields roughly 68,000 clones; about 85% were counted once. The top ten clones comprise around 3.6% of the sample. The sequenced material came from peripheral blood. These receptor sequences come from a woman aged 45-60 years with COVID-19, enrolled during active disease.

This rearrangement joins TRBV7-9 to TRBJ2-3; D perhaps matches TRBD2 (8 bases). V gave up 3 bases and J gave up 7 bases, with 20 bases separating them. Germline CDR1 reads SEHNR; CDR2 reads FQNEAQ (reference sequence). This CDR3 comprises 16 residues. The CDR3 is CASSFPSGQGGNTQYF. The CDR3 bases are TGTGCCAGCAGCTTCCCTAGCGGGCAGGGGGGAAATACGCAGTATTTT.

This chain connects TRBV19 to TRBJ2-1; maybe TRBD2 (6 bases). This CDR3 has 15 amino acids. Germline CDR1 reads LNHDA; CDR2 reads SQIVND (reference sequence). With 2 bases removed from V and 2 bases from J, the gap between germline ends came to 10 bases. The CDR3 DNA sequence: TGTGCCAGTAGTATATGGCGGGAAACCTACAATGAGCAGTTCTTC. This sequence encodes CASSIWRETYNEQFF.

This chain connects TRBV11-2 to TRBJ1-2; D remains unclear. V was pared by 0 bases and J by 7 bases, with 12 bases between. This CDR3 has 14 amino acids. The germline V gene has CDR1 SGHAT and CDR2 FQNNGV. DNA of the CDR3: TGTGCCAGCAGCTTAGATCCCTTCCCCAGTGGCTACACCTTC. This gives the protein CASSLDPFPSGYTF. The full variable domain, its missing parts supplied by reference TRBV11-2 and TRBJ1-2, is EAGVAQSPRYKIIEKRQSVAFWCNPISGHATLYWYQQILGQGPKLLIQFQNNGVVDDSQLPKDRFSAERLKGVDSTLKIQPAKLEDSAVYLCASSLDPFPSGYTFGSGTRLTVV.

The chain employs TRBV24-1 and TRBJ2-1, with D unclear. The V and J ends lost 4 bases and 5 bases respectively, with 8 bases between them. The germline V gene encodes CDR1 KGHDR and CDR2 SFDVKD. The CDR3 is 13 residues long. CDR3 protein: CATSDSLNNEQFF. For the CDR3, the DNA is TGTGCCACCAGTGACTCCCTAAACAATGAGCAGTTCTTC.

The chain recombines TRBV6-1 with TRBJ2-5; D perhaps matches TRBD1 (6 bases). The germline V and J ends were trimmed by 7 bases and 4 bases, with 16 bases remaining between them. CDR1 is MNHNS and CDR2 is SASEGT in the germline V gene. The CDR3 extends over 14 amino acids. CDR3 region: CASTQGGGPETQYF. The CDR3 nucleotides are TGTGCCAGCACTCAAGGTGGGGGCCCAGAGACCCAGTACTTC.